The T cell receptor (beta chain) described here comes from a study of blood T cell repertoires in COVID-19. Whole-study context: Both acute and convalescent COVID-19 samples were obtained from the United States, Italy and Spain. PBMCs, B-cell-depleted T cells, or T cells provided the cDNA or gDNA that made up the material.

Germline CDR1 is WNHNN and CDR2 is SYGVQD (reference sequence). The CDR3 covers 15 residues. J lost 3 bases, V lost 3 bases, and 4 bases had no gene match. Measured with immunoSEQ multiplex PCR; TCRdb has only the in-frame clones, and not every one. There are some 330,000 clones in the sample; 88% occur only once, and 5% to 6% lies in the top ten. The chain combines TRBV10-1 with TRBJ2-1, with 8 bases fitting TRBD1. The sequence derives from a man younger than 45 who had recovered from COVID-19. Sequencing was carried out using PBMCs or T cells enriched from blood (not recorded which). The CDR3 DNA reads as TGCGCCAGCAGTGACGGCAGGGGGCTCTACAATGAGCAGTTCTTC. This gives the protein CASSDGRGLYNEQFF.